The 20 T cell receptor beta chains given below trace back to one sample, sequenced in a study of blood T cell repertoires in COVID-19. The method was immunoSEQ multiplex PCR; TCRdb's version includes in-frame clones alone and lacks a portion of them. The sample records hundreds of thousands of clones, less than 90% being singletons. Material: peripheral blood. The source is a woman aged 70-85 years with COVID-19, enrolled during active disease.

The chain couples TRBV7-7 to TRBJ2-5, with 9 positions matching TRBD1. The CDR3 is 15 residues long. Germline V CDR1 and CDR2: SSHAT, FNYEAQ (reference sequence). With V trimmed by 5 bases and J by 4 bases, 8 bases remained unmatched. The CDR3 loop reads CASSRGQGLSETQYF. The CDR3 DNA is TGTGCCAGCAGCCGGGGACAGGGTCTTTCAGAGACCCAGTACTTC.

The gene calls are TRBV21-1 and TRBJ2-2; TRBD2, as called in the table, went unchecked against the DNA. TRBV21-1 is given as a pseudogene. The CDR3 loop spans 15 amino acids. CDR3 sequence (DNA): TGTGCCAGCAGCAAATTGCAGTCGGGGACCGGGGAGCTGTTTTTT. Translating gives CASSKLQSGTGELFF.

The CDR3 region is CASSWGDRARDEQFF. The CDR3 DNA is TGTGCCAGCAGTTGGGGGGACAGGGCGAGGGATGAGCAGTTCTTC. The rearrangement uses TRBV7-9 and TRBJ2-1; 9 bases map to TRBD1. The germline CDR1 and CDR2 sequences are SEHNR and FQNEAQ (reference sequence). This CDR3 is built from 15 residues. V lost 6 bases and J lost 8; bases outside the gene matches: 11.

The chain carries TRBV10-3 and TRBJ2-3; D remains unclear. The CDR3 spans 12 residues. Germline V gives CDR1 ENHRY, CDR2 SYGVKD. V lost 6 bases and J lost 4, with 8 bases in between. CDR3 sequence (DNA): TGTGCCATCAGCCCCCGGGCAGATACGCAGTATTTT. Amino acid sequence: CAISPRADTQYF.

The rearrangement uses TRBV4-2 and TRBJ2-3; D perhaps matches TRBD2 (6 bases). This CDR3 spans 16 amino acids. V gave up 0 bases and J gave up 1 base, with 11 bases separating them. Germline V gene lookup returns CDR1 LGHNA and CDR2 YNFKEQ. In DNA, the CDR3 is TGTGCCAGCAGCCAAGATTGGCGGGGTGGCACAGATACGCAGTATTTT. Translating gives CASSQDWRGGTDTQYF.

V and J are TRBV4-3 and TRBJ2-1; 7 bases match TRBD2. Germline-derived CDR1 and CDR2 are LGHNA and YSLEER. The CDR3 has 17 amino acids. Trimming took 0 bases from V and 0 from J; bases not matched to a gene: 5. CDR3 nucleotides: TGCGCCAGCAGCCAAGATTCACCGGGGGGCTCCTACAATGAGCAGTTCTTC. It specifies CASSQDSPGGSYNEQFF.

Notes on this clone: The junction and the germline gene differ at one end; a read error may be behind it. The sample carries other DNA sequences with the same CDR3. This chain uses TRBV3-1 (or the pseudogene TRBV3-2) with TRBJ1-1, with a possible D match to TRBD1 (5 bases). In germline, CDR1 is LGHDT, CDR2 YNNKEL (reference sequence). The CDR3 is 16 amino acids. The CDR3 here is CASSQSTRQDKTEAFF. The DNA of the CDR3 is TGTGCCAGTAGCCAATCGACGAGGCAGGACAAGACTGAAGCTTTCTTT.

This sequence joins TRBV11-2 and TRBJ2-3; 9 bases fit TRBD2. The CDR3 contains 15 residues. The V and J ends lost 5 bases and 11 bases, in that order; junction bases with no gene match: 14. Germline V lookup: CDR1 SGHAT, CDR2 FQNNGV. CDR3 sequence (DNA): TGTGCCAGCAGCCCCGTAGCGGGGGCCATTCGTGGGCAGTATTTT. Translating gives CASSPVAGAIRGQYF.

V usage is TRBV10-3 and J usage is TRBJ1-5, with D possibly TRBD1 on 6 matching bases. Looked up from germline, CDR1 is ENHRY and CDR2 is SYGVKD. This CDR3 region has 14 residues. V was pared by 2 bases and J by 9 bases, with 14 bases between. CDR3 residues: CAISEGGGEGPQHF. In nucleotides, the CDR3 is TGTGCCATCAGTGAGGGGGGCGGGGAGGGGCCCCAGCATTTT.

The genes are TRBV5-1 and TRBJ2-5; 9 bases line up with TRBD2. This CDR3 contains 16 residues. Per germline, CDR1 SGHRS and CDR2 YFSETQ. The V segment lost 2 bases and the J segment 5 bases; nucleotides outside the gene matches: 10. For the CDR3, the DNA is TGCGCCAGCAGCTTTGGGCTAGCGGGGTCAGGGGAGACCCAGTACTTC. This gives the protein CASSFGLAGSGETQYF.

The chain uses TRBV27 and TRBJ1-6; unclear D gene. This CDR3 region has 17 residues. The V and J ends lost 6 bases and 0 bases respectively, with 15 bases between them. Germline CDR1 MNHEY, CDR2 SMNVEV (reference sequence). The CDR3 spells CASSRLLLSSYNSPLHF. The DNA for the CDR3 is TGTGCCAGCAGCCGCCTCTTATTGAGCTCCTATAATTCACCCCTCCACTTT.

CDR3 in amino acids: CASRGGETQYF. Here the CDR3 DNA reads TGTGCCAGCAGGGGGGGAGAGACCCAGTACTTC. The gene calls are TRBV2 and TRBJ2-5, with a possible D match to TRBD2 (6 bases). Germline CDR1 is SNHLY and CDR2 is FYNNEI. The V and J ends lost 6 bases and 4 bases respectively, with 6 bases between them. CDR3 length equals 11 residues.

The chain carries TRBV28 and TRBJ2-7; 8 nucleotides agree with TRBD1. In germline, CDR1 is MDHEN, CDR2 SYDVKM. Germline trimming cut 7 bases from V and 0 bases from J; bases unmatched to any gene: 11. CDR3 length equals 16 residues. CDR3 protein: CASTRQGPRSSYEQYF. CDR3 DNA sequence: TGTGCCAGCACCAGACAGGGGCCCCGAAGCTCCTACGAGCAGTACTTC.

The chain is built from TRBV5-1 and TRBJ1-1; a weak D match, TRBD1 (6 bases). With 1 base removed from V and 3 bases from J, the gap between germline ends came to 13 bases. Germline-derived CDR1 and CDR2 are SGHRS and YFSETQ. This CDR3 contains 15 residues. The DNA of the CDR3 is TGCGCCAGCAGCTTGTTTGGGTCAGGGGACACTGAAGCTTTCTTT. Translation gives CASSLFGSGDTEAFF. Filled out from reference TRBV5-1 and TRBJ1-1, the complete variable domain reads KAGVTQTPRYLIKTRGQQVTLSCSPISGHRSVSWYQQTPGQGLQFLFEYFSETQRNKGNFPGRFSGRQFSNSRSEMNVSTLELGDSALYLCASSLFGSGDTEAFFGQGTRLTVV.

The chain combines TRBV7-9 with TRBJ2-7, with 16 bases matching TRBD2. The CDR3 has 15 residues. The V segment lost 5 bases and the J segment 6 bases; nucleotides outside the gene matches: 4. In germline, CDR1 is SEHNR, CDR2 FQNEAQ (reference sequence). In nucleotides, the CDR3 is TGTGCCAGCAGCCCCGGGACTAGCGGGGGGGGCGAGCAGTACTTC. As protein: CASSPGTSGGGEQYF. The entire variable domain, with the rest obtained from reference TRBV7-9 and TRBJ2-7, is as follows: DTGVSQNPRHKITKRGQNVTFRCDPISEHNRLYWYRQTLGQGPEFLTYFQNEAQLEKSRLLSDRFSAERPKGSFSTLEIQRTEQGDSAMYLCASSPGTSGGGEQYFGPGTRLTVT.

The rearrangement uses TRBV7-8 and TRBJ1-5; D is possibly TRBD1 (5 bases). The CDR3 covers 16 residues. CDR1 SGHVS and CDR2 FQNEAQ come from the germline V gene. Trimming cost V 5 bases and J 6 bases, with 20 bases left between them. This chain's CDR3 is CASSPQLAGSFQPQHF. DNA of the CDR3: TGTGCCAGCAGCCCCCAGCTGGCAGGGTCGTTTCAGCCCCAGCATTTT.

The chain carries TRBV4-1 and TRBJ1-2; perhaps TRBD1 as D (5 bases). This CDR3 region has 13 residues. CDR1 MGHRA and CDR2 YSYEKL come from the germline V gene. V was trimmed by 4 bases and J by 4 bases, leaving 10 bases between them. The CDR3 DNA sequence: TGCGCCAGCAGCCCGGGAGGGGTCTATGGCTACACCTTC. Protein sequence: CASSPGGVYGYTF.

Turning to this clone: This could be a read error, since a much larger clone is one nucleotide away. CDR3 loop: CASSLIRNTEAFF. As DNA, the CDR3 is TGTGCCAGCAGCTTAATCAGGAACACTGAAGCTTTCTTT. The genes are TRBV7-8 and TRBJ1-1; D ambiguous. The V and J ends lost 2 bases and 1 base respectively, with 5 bases between them. This CDR3 is built from 13 residues. Germline V gives CDR1 SGHVS, CDR2 FQNEAQ. Filled out from reference TRBV7-8 and TRBJ1-1, the complete variable domain reads GAGVSQSPRYKVAKRGQDVALRCDPISGHVSLFWYQQALGQGPEFLTYFQNEAQLDKSGLPSDRFFAERPEGSVSTLKIQRTQQEDSAVYLCASSLIRNTEAFFGQGTRLTVV.

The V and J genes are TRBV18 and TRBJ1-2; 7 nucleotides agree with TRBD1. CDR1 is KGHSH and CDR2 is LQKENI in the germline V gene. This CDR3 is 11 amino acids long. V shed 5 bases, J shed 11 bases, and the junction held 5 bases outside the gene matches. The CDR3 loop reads CASSGQGVYTF. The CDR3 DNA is TGTGCCAGCTCAGGCCAGGGGGTGTACACCTTC.

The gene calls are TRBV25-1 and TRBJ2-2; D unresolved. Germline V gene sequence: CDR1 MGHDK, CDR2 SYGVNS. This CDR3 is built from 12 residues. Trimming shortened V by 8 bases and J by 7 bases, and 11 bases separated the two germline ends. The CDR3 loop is CASRVKYGELFF. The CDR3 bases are TGTGCCAGCCGGGTTAAGTACGGGGAGCTGTTTTTT.